This TCR beta chain was recovered during a study of blood T cell repertoires in COVID-19. Overall study: Researchers got acute and convalescent COVID-19 samples from the United States, Italy and Spain. PBMCs, B-cell-depleted T cells, or T cells provided the cDNA or gDNA that made up the material.

The method was immunoSEQ multiplex PCR; TCRdb's version includes in-frame clones alone and lacks a portion of them. Among roughly 200,000 clones listed, about 83% were seen once. The V gene's germline CDR1 is SGHAT and CDR2 FQNNGV. This CDR3 has 13 residues. V was clipped by 6 bases and J by 2 bases, with 10 bases between them. Sequencing was done on a sample of peripheral blood. The rearrangement uses TRBV11-2 and TRBJ1-2; no clear D. This clonotype was obtained from a man aged 55 to 70 who had recovered from COVID-19. For the CDR3, the DNA is TGTGCCAGCAGTTCCGACACGAACTATGGCTACACCTTC. It translates to CASSSDTNYGYTF.